One sample yielded the 10 T cell receptor beta chains listed below, sequenced in a study of T cells expressing NK-cell markers. TCRdb reanalyzed the 5' RACE reads and collapses them to one entry per CDR3 protein, without DNA. The sample table includes 120,000 to 150,000 distinct CDR3 sequences. Sequencing was carried out using blood T cells: a sorted CD56 or NKG2C T cell subset, CD4+ or CD8+ T cells, or bulk PBMC T cells (not recorded which). Every receptor here comes from a man younger than 35 in good health.

The chain's CDR3 is CASSPPPSGSTDTQYF. This sequence joins TRBV18 and TRBJ2-3; TCRdb names TRBD2, which stays unverified in the absence of DNA. The CDR3 contains 16 residues. Per germline, CDR1 KGHSH and CDR2 LQKENI.

The chain links TRBV7-3 to TRBJ2-1; there is no DNA to check the TCRdb D call of TRBD1. The germline CDR1 and CDR2 sequences are SGHTA and FQGTGA. This CDR3 comprises 14 residues. The CDR3 here is CASSPPGGGNEQFF.

The chain carries TRBV12-3 or TRBV12-4 and TRBJ1-1; the D call from TCRdb, TRBD1, cannot be confirmed without DNA. The CDR3 runs to 13 residues. CDR3 loop: CATETGENTEAFF.

The V gene is TRBV30, the J gene TRBJ1-5. The CDR3 is 12 amino acids. Germline V gene data show CDR1 as GTSNPN and CDR2 as SVGIG (reference sequence). The CDR3 loop reads CAWILSWKPQHF.

V and J are TRBV12-3 or TRBV12-4 and TRBJ1-2; TCRdb's D call of TRBD1 is untestable without DNA. CDR3 length: 16 amino acids. This CDR3 reads CASSRGFRDRYYGYTF.

The chain uses TRBV7-9 and TRBJ2-7; TCRdb lists TRBD2, though no DNA is available to test this call. Germline CDR1 is SEHNR and CDR2 is FQNEAQ (reference sequence). This CDR3 comprises 12 residues. CDR3 sequence: CASSRTIYEQYF.

This chain joins TRBV23-1 and TRBJ2-5; TCRdb returns TRBD1, unconfirmable since there is no DNA. TRBV23-1 carries the ORF label, with uncertain function. The CDR3 has 16 residues. CDR3 region: CASSQFSEQGWGTQYF.

V usage is TRBV28 and J usage is TRBJ2-7; checking the TCRdb D call of TRBD1 is not possible without DNA. The CDR3 spans 14 residues. Germline CDR1 and CDR2: MDHEN and SYDVKM. The CDR3: CASSSLGTGVEQYF.

V usage is TRBV4-1 and J usage is TRBJ1-1. Germline V lookup: CDR1 MGHRA, CDR2 YSYEKL. This CDR3 has 14 amino acids. This chain's CDR3 is CASSQGSVNTEAFF.

The chain uses TRBV7-2 and TRBJ1-2; TCRdb calls TRBD1, which cannot be checked without DNA. This CDR3 has 14 amino acids. Germline CDR1 and CDR2: SGHTA and FQGNSA. CDR3 residues: CASRYPGQGPGYTF.